The 25 T cell receptor beta chains given below trace back to one sample, sequenced in a study of control samples from healthy donors and cancer patients. Clones were read by immunoSEQ multiplex PCR, and TCRdb kept only the in-frame ones, dropping some. This repertoire shows about 72,000 clones, 85% to 95% found once; its top ten account for 5% to 6%. Sequencing was done on a sample of blood. The receptors originated from a woman aged 55-75 years in good health.

The chain couples TRBV5-1 to TRBJ2-7, with 12 nucleotides matching TRBD2. With V trimmed by 0 bases and J by 6 bases, 4 bases remained unmatched. The CDR3 consists of 15 residues. Germline CDR1 SGHRS, CDR2 YFSETQ. Here the CDR3 DNA reads TGCGCCAGCAGCTTGGGTGCGGGACTAGCGGGCGAGCAGTACTTC. Translation gives CASSLGAGLAGEQYF.

The chain employs TRBV7-3 and TRBJ2-2, with a possible D match to TRBD1 (6 bases). This CDR3 is built from 14 residues. Trimming removed 5 bases from V and 2 bases from J, with 9 bases in between. Looked up from germline, CDR1 is SGHTA and CDR2 is FQGTGA. Here the CDR3 reads CASSRDTNTGELFF. CDR3 nucleotides: TGTGCCAGCAGCCGGGACACAAACACCGGGGAGCTGTTTTTT.

The chain carries TRBV19 and TRBJ2-1, with D unresolved. Germline CDR1 reads LNHDA; CDR2 reads SQIVND (reference sequence). This CDR3 region has 11 residues. V lost 10 bases and J lost 6, with 10 bases in between. CDR3 sequence reads: CAISPPNEQFF. The CDR3, as DNA: TGTGCCATTTCACCCCCCAATGAGCAGTTCTTC.

The V call is TRBV28, the J call TRBJ1-5, with TRBD1 matching 7 bases. The CDR3 consists of 13 residues. Unmatched junction bases numbered 2, after V lost 6 bases and J lost 3 bases. Germline CDR1 and CDR2: MDHEN and SYDVKM. CDR3 nucleotides: TGTGCCAGCAGGACAGGGTACAATCAGCCCCAGCATTTT. The encoded protein is CASRTGYNQPQHF.

The chain uses TRBV7-9 and TRBJ1-3, with D unresolved. Trimming took 0 bases from V and 8 from J, leaving 8 bases between them. This CDR3 has 13 amino acids. CDR1 is SEHNR and CDR2 is FQNEAQ in the germline V gene (reference sequence). This CDR3 reads CASSLAELYTIYF. CDR3 sequence (DNA): TGTGCCAGCAGCTTAGCAGAGTTGTACACCATATATTTT. The full variable domain, completed using reference TRBV7-9 and TRBJ1-3, is DTGVSQNPRHKITKRGQNVTFRCDPISEHNRLYWYRQTLGQGPEFLTYFQNEAQLEKSRLLSDRFSAERPKGSFSTLEIQRTEQGDSAMYLCASSLAELYTIYFGEGSWLTVV.

This chain joins TRBV7-9 and TRBJ2-3, with 7 bases lining up with TRBD1. Germline trimming cut 2 bases from V and 3 bases from J; bases unmatched to any gene: 2. Per germline, CDR1 SEHNR and CDR2 FQNEAQ (reference sequence). The length of the CDR3 is 14 residues. In DNA form, the CDR3 reads TGTGCCAGCAGCTTAACCAGGGGGACAGATACGCAGTATTTT. Translation gives CASSLTRGTDTQYF.

CDR3 sequence: CASSPSAGGSYNSPLHF. CDR3 coding DNA: TGTGCCAGCTCACCCTCGGCGGGGGGCTCCTATAATTCACCCCTCCACTTT. The rearrangement joins TRBV18 to TRBJ1-6, with D possibly matching TRBD1 (5 bases). The V and J ends lost 3 bases and 0 bases respectively, with 12 bases between them. CDR3 length equals 17 residues. Per the germline V gene, CDR1 is KGHSH and CDR2 is LQKENI.

The chain links TRBV19 to TRBJ2-5; D tentatively reads TRBD1 or TRBD2 (5 bases each). V was trimmed by 3 bases and J by 4 bases, leaving 9 bases between them. Germline CDR1 and CDR2: LNHDA and SQIVND (reference sequence). The CDR3 consists of 13 residues. CDR3: CASSIRDGETQYF. CDR3 in DNA: TGTGCCAGTAGTATCAGGGACGGAGAGACCCAGTACTTC.

This chain links TRBV29-1 with TRBJ1-4; D gene ambiguous. CDR3 length: 13 amino acids. V dropped 4 bases and J dropped 4 bases, with 10 bases sitting between them. CDR1 is SQVTM, CDR2 ANQGSEA, per germline. CDR3 nucleotide sequence: TGCAGCGTTGGGTCCAGGCTTAATGAAAAACTGTTTTTT. This sequence encodes CSVGSRLNEKLFF.

The chain couples TRBV24-1 to TRBJ1-2, with 9 bases that match TRBD1. The CDR3 has 14 amino acids. V was clipped by 4 bases and J by 5 bases; unmatched bases: 4. CDR1 KGHDR and CDR2 SFDVKD come from the germline V gene. CDR3 in DNA: TGTGCCACCAGTGACCGGGACAGGGCATATGGCTACACCTTC. Protein sequence: CATSDRDRAYGYTF.

This clone has just a few counts. This rearrangement joins TRBV30 to TRBJ1-5, with a possible D match to TRBD1 (5 bases). The germline V gene has CDR1 GTSNPN and CDR2 SVGIG (reference sequence). The CDR3 consists of 13 residues. V lost 5 bases and J 4 bases, leaving 12 bases between the germline ends. CDR3 sequence: CAWGDFSNQPQHF. CDR3 bases: TGTGCCTGGGGGGACTTTTCAAATCAGCCCCAGCATTTT.

The chain employs TRBV6-2 or TRBV6-3 and TRBJ2-2; no firm D call. Between the trimmed V and J ends, which lost 0 bases and 4 bases, there was a span of 6 bases. This CDR3 has 14 residues. Germline loops: CDR1 MNHEY, CDR2 SVGEGT. The CDR3 sequence: CASSYSLTTGELFF. DNA for the CDR3: TGTGCCAGCAGTTACTCGCTCACCACCGGGGAGCTGTTTTTT.

The chain recombines TRBV3-1 (or the pseudogene TRBV3-2) with TRBJ1-2; unclear D gene. Per germline, CDR1 LGHDT and CDR2 YNNKEL (reference sequence). Trimming stripped 4 bases from V and 0 bases from J, with 3 bases between. This CDR3 has 12 residues. DNA for the CDR3: TGTGCCAGCAGCCCAACTAACTATGGCTACACCTTC. It yields the protein CASSPTNYGYTF.

The chain joins TRBV6-6 to TRBJ2-5; TRBD2 matches 11 bases. CDR3 size: 16 residues. Germline CDR1 MNHNY, CDR2 SVGAGI (reference sequence). The J segment lost 1 base and the V segment lost 5 bases, leaving 6 bases of the junction unmatched. The CDR3 sequence is CASSPGGTSGQETQYF. CDR3 DNA: TGTGCCAGCAGTCCAGGGGGGACTAGCGGCCAAGAGACCCAGTACTTC.

The genes are TRBV10-3 and TRBJ1-1; no clear D gene. Germline V gene lookup returns CDR1 ENHRY and CDR2 SYGVKD. CDR3 length: 13 residues. V lost 6 bases to trimming and J lost 1 base, with 9 bases between them. The chain's CDR3 is CAISPGTNTEAFF. The CDR3 DNA sequence: TGTGCCATCAGCCCGGGAACGAACACTGAAGCTTTCTTT.

By sample fraction, this clone is medium-sized. The chain is built from TRBV15 and TRBJ2-5; D not certain. This CDR3 has 14 residues. Germline lookup yields CDR1 LNHNV and CDR2 YYDKDF (reference sequence). V was pared by 3 bases and J by 0 bases, with 8 bases between. As DNA, the CDR3 is TGTGCCACCAGCAGTGACAAGTACCAAGAGACCCAGTACTTC. Translating gives CATSSDKYQETQYF.

The chain recombines TRBV7-8 with TRBJ1-5; 7 bases map to TRBD1. The CDR3 covers 16 residues. V lost 6 bases and J lost 2; bases outside the gene matches: 10. Per the germline V gene, CDR1 is SGHVS and CDR2 is FQNEAQ. The CDR3, as DNA: TGTGCCAGCAGACCCTCGACAGGGTTCGGCAATCAGCCCCAGCATTTT. Amino acids: CASRPSTGFGNQPQHF.

V is TRBV28 and J is TRBJ1-2; 7 bases align to TRBD1. Germline CDR1 MDHEN, CDR2 SYDVKM. The CDR3 extends over 15 amino acids. V lost 3 bases to trimming and J lost 4 bases; unmatched junction nucleotides: 8. In DNA, the CDR3 is TGTGCCAGCAGTTTGTTTCCGGGACAGCGCTATGGCTACACCTTC. Protein product: CASSLFPGQRYGYTF.

This sequence joins TRBV2 and TRBJ2-2; no clear D gene. The CDR3 extends over 12 amino acids. CDR1 is SNHLY, CDR2 FYNNEI, per germline. Trimming left V 6 bases short and J 5 bases short, with 7 bases between. In DNA, the CDR3 is TGTGCCAGCAGAGGGATTACCGGGGAGCTGTTTTTT. Translation: CASRGITGELFF. Full variable domain (rest looked up from reference TRBV2 and TRBJ2-2): EPEVTQTPSHQVTQMGQEVILRCVPISNHLYFYWYRQILGQKVEFLVSFYNNEISEKSEIFDDQFSVERPDGSNFTLKIRSTKLEDSAMYFCASRGITGELFFGEGSRLTVL.

This clone was picked up one time. The gene calls are TRBV5-1 and TRBJ1-2; TRBD1 is a possible D gene (5 bases). The CDR3 covers 14 residues. V lost 2 bases, J lost 2 bases, and 10 bases lay in between. CDR1 is SGHRS and CDR2 is YFSETQ in the germline V gene. The chain's CDR3 is CASSFNRDNYGYTF. The CDR3 DNA is TGCGCCAGCAGCTTTAACCGGGACAACTATGGCTACACCTTC.

The chain joins TRBV20-1 to TRBJ1-1; no clear D. V lost 3 bases to trimming and J lost 0 bases, with 5 bases between them. This CDR3 has 12 amino acids. The germline CDR1 and CDR2 sequences are DFQATT and SNEGSKA (reference sequence). In nucleotides, the CDR3 is TGCAGTGCTAGTCGTATGAACACTGAAGCTTTCTTT. This codes for CSASRMNTEAFF.

V usage is TRBV30 and J usage is TRBJ2-7; maybe TRBD1 (7 bases). With 8 bases removed from V and 6 bases from J, the gap between germline ends came to 17 bases. The CDR3 sequence is 12 residues long. Germline V gives CDR1 GTSNPN, CDR2 SVGIG (reference sequence). CDR3 in DNA: TGTGCCGGAGACAGGGCCGGGGGCGAGCAGTACTTC. The encoded protein is CAGDRAGGEQYF.

This clone was detected once. The chain carries TRBV27 and TRBJ1-4; D is unresolved. This CDR3 is 15 amino acids long. Per the germline V gene, CDR1 is MNHEY and CDR2 is SMNVEV (reference sequence). Trimming left V 5 bases short and J 0 bases short, with 10 bases between. The DNA for the CDR3 is TGTGCCAGCAGTGCCAATGTTGCAACTAATGAAAAACTGTTTTTT. As protein: CASSANVATNEKLFF.

This clone came up once. The rearrangement links TRBV4-3 to TRBJ2-7; 8 nucleotides line up with TRBD1. The trim removed 1 base at V and 2 bases at J, leaving 1 base unmatched. Germline V gene lookup returns CDR1 LGHNA and CDR2 YSLEER. This CDR3 comprises 14 residues. The CDR3 spells CASSQVQGAYEQYF. CDR3 DNA sequence: TGCGCCAGCAGCCAAGTACAGGGGGCCTACGAGCAGTACTTC.

V and J are TRBV5-6 and TRBJ1-2; 7 positions match TRBD1. Per the germline V gene, CDR1 is SGHDT and CDR2 is YYEEEE. The V and J ends lost 0 bases and 0 bases, in that order; junction bases with no gene match: 5. CDR3 length: 16 amino acids. CDR3: CASSLVGDRANYGYTF. The CDR3 DNA reads as TGTGCCAGCAGCTTGGTGGGGGACAGAGCTAACTATGGCTACACCTTC.